This T cell receptor (beta chain) came from a study of shared clonotypes between healthy human individuals. Looked up from germline, CDR1 is SQVTM and CDR2 is ANQGSEA. The CDR3 length is 19 residues. The V end was cut by 0 bases, the J end by 3 bases, with 26 bases between. Sorted-subset replicate PCR reactions contained 200 to 250 ng DNA, corresponding to tens of thousands of T cell genomes. Assay: immunoSEQ multiplex PCR; the TCRdb copy retains only in-frame clones and omits some. The table lists approximately 1.4 million clones, about 98% of them singletons, with 0.4% to 0.55% in the top ten. The sequence was collected from a young man in good health. The sample consisted of naive CD4+ T cells sorted from blood. Subset meaning: CD45RA+ positively selected. This chain joins TRBV29-1 and TRBJ1-1; D uncertain. In DNA, the CDR3 is TGCAGCGTTGAAGATCTTTTTGGTCCTTCTGAAGGATCTCACACTGAAGCTTTCTTT. Translation gives CSVEDLFGPSEGSHTEAFF.